This record concerns one T cell receptor beta chain sequence. The data were taken from a study of control samples from healthy donors and cancer patients. V lost 5 bases and J lost 5; bases outside the gene matches: 11. Germline CDR1 is PRHDT and CDR2 is FYEKMQ (reference sequence). This CDR3 is 16 amino acids long. Using immunoSEQ multiplex PCR, the repertoire was profiled, and TCRdb retains in-frame clones only, with some absent. The sample records about 94,000 clones, over 75% being singletons. The clonotype was recovered from a young woman in good health. Material: blood. The chain couples TRBV13 to TRBJ2-1, with TRBD2 matching over 8 bases. The DNA of the CDR3 is TGTGCCAGCAGCCCCTCCGGACGGGGGGGTGACAATGAGCAGTTCTTC. Its translation is CASSPSGRGGDNEQFF.